These 19 T cell receptor beta chains were all obtained from the same sample, sequenced in a study of OX40 agonist ivuxolimab in advanced cancers. Generated by immunoSEQ multiplex PCR, the TCRdb table keeps only in-frame clones and is missing some. The sample lists 55,000 or so clones, roughly 90% seen once, with about 7% in the top ten. Material: CD4+ or CD8+ T cells sorted from blood, obtained in a trial of the OX40 agonist ivuxolimab. Source of these receptors: an adult with an advanced solid tumor such as melanoma, head and neck, liver or kidney cancer.

The chain uses TRBV6-5 and TRBJ2-6; D is ambiguous. This CDR3 is built from 14 residues. Germline CDR1 is MNHEY and CDR2 is SVGAGI. Trimming removed 6 bases from V and 0 bases from J, with 6 bases in between. The CDR3 coding sequence is TGTGCCAGCAGACTGAGCTCTGGGGCCAACGTCCTGACTTTC. Protein product: CASRLSSGANVLTF.

This clone was counted a few times. CDR3 sequence reads: CASSRSDYEQYF. CDR3 coding DNA: TGTGCCAGCTCACGCTCGGACTACGAGCAGTACTTC. This sequence joins TRBV18 and TRBJ2-7; D is unclear. Germline CDR1 is KGHSH and CDR2 is LQKENI. The CDR3 has 12 residues. Deletions cut 4 bases from V and 3 bases from J, with 7 bases between.

This sequence joins TRBV4-2 and TRBJ2-1, with D possibly matching TRBD2 (6 bases). Per germline, CDR1 LGHNA and CDR2 YNFKEQ. V lost 1 base to trimming and J lost 0 bases, with 10 bases between them. The CDR3 is 16 residues long. The CDR3 spells CASSQGSGSSYNEQFF. In DNA, the CDR3 is TGTGCCAGCAGCCAAGGTAGCGGCAGCTCCTACAATGAGCAGTTCTTC.

CDR3 loop: CASSFHSADTQYF. In nucleotides, the CDR3 is TGTGCCAGCAGCTTCCATAGCGCAGATACGCAGTATTTT. The rearrangement joins TRBV5-8 to TRBJ2-3, with a weak D call TRBD2 (5 bases). This CDR3 has 13 residues. The germline gives CDR1 SGHTS, CDR2 YDEGEE. V was clipped by 2 bases and J by 4 bases, with 8 bases between them.

This clone was observed a single time. This chain joins TRBV21-1 and TRBJ2-1; TRBD2 reflects the table's D call only, with no check against the DNA. TRBV21-1 is listed as a pseudogene. The CDR3 is 16 residues long. The CDR3 nucleotides read TGTGCCAGCAGCAACGGACTAGCAATCCCCTACAATGAGCAGTTCTTC. It specifies CASSNGLAIPYNEQFF.

The V gene is TRBV5-1, the J gene TRBJ2-3, with TRBD2 as a possible D gene (5 bases). Trimming removed 4 bases at V and 0 bases at J, with 6 bases between. CDR3 length: 13 residues. Germline V lookup: CDR1 SGHRS, CDR2 YFSETQ. The CDR3 region has the DNA TGCGCCAGCAGCCGGAGGAGCACAGATACGCAGTATTTT. Encoded protein: CASSRRSTDTQYF. Based on the CDR3 plus reference TRBV5-1 and TRBJ2-3, the full variable domain is KAGVTQTPRYLIKTRGQQVTLSCSPISGHRSVSWYQQTPGQGLQFLFEYFSETQRNKGNFPGRFSGRQFSNSRSEMNVSTLELGDSALYLCASSRRSTDTQYFGPGTRLTVL.

The chain recombines TRBV27 with TRBJ2-7, with TRBD2 matching over 8 bases. The V gene end was trimmed by 4 bases and the J gene end by 4 bases; junction bases not matched to a gene: 9. Germline CDR1 and CDR2: MNHEY and SMNVEV (reference sequence). This CDR3 region has 15 residues. This CDR3 reads CASSSLAEPGYEQYF. The CDR3 bases are TGTGCCAGCAGTTCACTAGCGGAACCTGGGTACGAGCAGTACTTC.

The rearrangement links TRBV9 to TRBJ2-5; D is possibly TRBD1 or TRBD2 (5 bases each). V gave up 0 bases and J gave up 5 bases, with 17 bases separating them. This CDR3 spans 16 amino acids. Germline CDR1 SGDLS, CDR2 YYNGEE. The chain's CDR3 is CASSVAGLGRGETQYF. The CDR3 nucleotides are TGTGCCAGCAGCGTAGCCGGCCTGGGGCGCGGGGAGACCCAGTACTTC. Complete variable domain (other parts from reference TRBV9 and TRBJ2-5): DSGVTQTPKHLITATGQRVTLRCSPRSGDLSVYWYQQSLDQGLQFLIQYYNGEERAKGNILERFSAQQFPDLHSELNLSSLELGDSALYFCASSVAGLGRGETQYFGPGTRLLVL.

The chain couples TRBV5-1 to TRBJ2-2; D gene ambiguous. The CDR3 has 16 amino acids. V was cut by 0 bases and J by 0 bases, with 9 bases left in between. Germline CDR1 is SGHRS and CDR2 is YFSETQ. This CDR3 is CASSLEGQANTGELFF. The CDR3 region has the DNA TGCGCCAGCAGCTTGGAGGGCCAGGCGAACACCGGGGAGCTGTTTTTT.

V and J are TRBV28 and TRBJ1-2; D may be TRBD1 (6 bases). CDR1 and CDR2 from the germline V gene are MDHEN and SYDVKM. V was clipped by 2 bases and J by 5 bases, with 18 bases between them. The CDR3 is 16 amino acids. The DNA of the CDR3 is TGTGCCAGCAGTTTAGGGGGCTCCCCTTCAAAGTATGGCTACACCTTC. It translates to CASSLGGSPSKYGYTF.

V usage is TRBV5-1 and J usage is TRBJ2-1; D remains unclear. The CDR3 contains 15 residues. From germline, CDR1 is SGHRS and CDR2 YFSETQ. V lost 2 bases and J lost 2, with 11 bases in between. The CDR3 coding sequence is TGCGCCAGCAGCTTAGGCGGCCCACCCTACAATGAGCAGTTCTTC. This gives the protein CASSLGGPPYNEQFF.

This rearrangement joins TRBV28 to TRBJ2-3; 8 positions match TRBD2. CDR3 length: 16 residues. From germline, CDR1 is MDHEN and CDR2 SYDVKM. V lost 5 bases and J lost 3; bases outside the gene matches: 10. For the CDR3, the DNA is TGTGCCAGCAGTCCCTCTACGGCGGGAGGAACAGATACGCAGTATTTT. This codes for CASSPSTAGGTDTQYF.

The gene calls are TRBV14 and TRBJ2-5, with a weak D call TRBD2 (6 bases). Deletions cut 0 bases from V and 9 bases from J, with 17 bases between. CDR3 length: 15 amino acids. The V gene's germline CDR1 is SGHDN and CDR2 FVKESK. The CDR3 bases are TGTGCCAGCAGCCAAGACCCCACTAGCCGGAGGGCCCAGTACTTC. Translated: CASSQDPTSRRAQYF.

This clone was detected once. The chain combines TRBV28 with TRBJ1-4, with D possibly being TRBD1 (5 bases). Trimming cost V 7 bases and J 8 bases, with 23 bases left between them. The CDR3 sequence is 16 residues long. CDR1 is MDHEN and CDR2 is SYDVKM in the germline V gene. The CDR3: CASTLPGQLTREKLFF. In DNA form, the CDR3 reads TGTGCCAGCACCTTACCGGGGCAATTGACAAGGGAAAAACTGTTTTTT.

V is TRBV25-1 and J is TRBJ2-1; maybe TRBD1 (5 bases). The V and J ends lost 7 bases and 4 bases respectively, with 11 bases between them. The CDR3 covers 13 residues. The V gene's germline CDR1 is MGHDK and CDR2 SYGVNS. For the CDR3, the DNA is TGTGCCAGCATGCCCAGGGAATACAATGAGCAGTTCTTC. Translation gives CASMPREYNEQFF.

J is TRBJ2-1 and V is TRBV9; TRBD2 might be the D (6 bases). V was shortened by 4 bases and J by 12 bases, with 14 bases between the two germline ends. This CDR3 is built from 12 residues. Germline V gene data show CDR1 as SGDLS and CDR2 as YYNGEE. CDR3 DNA sequence: TGTGCCAGCAGCACCGATGCGGGGTGGCAGTTCTTC. Translation gives CASSTDAGWQFF.

The gene calls are TRBV7-8 and TRBJ1-3; possible D gene TRBD1, 6 bases. The germline gives CDR1 SGHVS, CDR2 FQNEAQ. V dropped 1 base and J dropped 5 bases, with 12 bases sitting between them. The CDR3 is 15 residues long. CDR3 DNA: TGTGCCAGCAGCTTAGTCGGGGGGCCGCGAAACACCATATATTTT. Its translation is CASSLVGGPRNTIYF. The entire variable domain, with the rest obtained from reference TRBV7-8 and TRBJ1-3, is as follows: GAGVSQSPRYKVAKRGQDVALRCDPISGHVSLFWYQQALGQGPEFLTYFQNEAQLDKSGLPSDRFFAERPEGSVSTLKIQRTQQEDSAVYLCASSLVGGPRNTIYFGEGSWLTVV.

This chain uses TRBV15 with TRBJ1-5, with D possibly matching TRBD1 (5 bases). The V and J ends lost 5 bases and 1 base respectively, with 15 bases between them. This CDR3 contains 16 residues. Germline values: CDR1 LNHNV, CDR2 YYDKDF (reference sequence). CDR3 sequence reads: CATSRRGVVSNQPQHF. For the CDR3, the DNA is TGTGCCACCAGCCGCCGAGGGGTGGTGAGCAATCAGCCCCAGCATTTT.

V gene TRBV19 combines with J gene TRBJ1-5; no reliable D call. The V and J ends lost 3 bases and 1 base respectively, with 10 bases between them. The CDR3 is made up of 15 amino acids. CDR1 and CDR2 from the germline V gene are LNHDA and SQIVND (reference sequence). The CDR3: CASSIVGSSNQPQHF. The CDR3 DNA is TGTGCCAGTAGTATCGTGGGGTCAAGCAATCAGCCCCAGCATTTT.